The subject of this entry is one T cell receptor (beta chain). What it binds is unknown. Produced via immunoSEQ multiplex PCR; TCRdb's table is partial and in-frame only. The sample has roughly 70,000 clones, around 84% seen once; the top ten hold roughly 22%. This entry is derived from a study of T cell responses to AZD1222 COVID-19 vaccine. CDR1 is LNHDA, CDR2 SQIVND, per germline (reference sequence). The CDR3 extends over 14 amino acids. V was pared by 2 bases and J by 0 bases, with 7 bases between. Study observations and caveats: Across the whole spike, CD4 TCRs peaked at regions 160-218 and 743-854.

V is TRBV19 and J is TRBJ1-2; weak D call: TRBD1 (5 bases). The sequence was collected from an adult in good health. This specimen consisted of peripheral blood, obtained on day 0 of AZD1222 vaccination. Here the CDR3 DNA reads TGTGCCAGTAGTATACAGACAGCTAACTATGGCTACACCTTC. This translates into CASSIQTANYGYTF.